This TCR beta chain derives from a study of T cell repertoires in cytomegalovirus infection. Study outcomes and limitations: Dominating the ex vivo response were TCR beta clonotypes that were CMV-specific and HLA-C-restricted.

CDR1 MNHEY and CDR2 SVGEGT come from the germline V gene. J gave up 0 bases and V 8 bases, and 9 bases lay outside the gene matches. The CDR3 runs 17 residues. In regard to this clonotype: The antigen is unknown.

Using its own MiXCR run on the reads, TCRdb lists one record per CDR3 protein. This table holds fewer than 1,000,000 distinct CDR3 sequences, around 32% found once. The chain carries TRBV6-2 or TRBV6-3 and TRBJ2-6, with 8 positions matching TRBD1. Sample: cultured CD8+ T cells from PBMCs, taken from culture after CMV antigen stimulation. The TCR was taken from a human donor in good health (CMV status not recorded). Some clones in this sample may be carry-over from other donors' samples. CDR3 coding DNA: TGTGCCAGCCACAACAGGGGGTTCCACTCTGGGGCCAACGTCCTGACTTTC. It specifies CASHNRGFHSGANVLTF.